The clone carrying this T cell receptor beta chain was counted a few times. This sample is part of a study of blood T cells in healthy people across ages. A second PCR of about 7 to 12 cycles used a sample-barcoded 5' primer and a J-beta primer mix. TCRdb recomputed calls from the 5' RACE reads with MiXCR, one row per CDR3 protein. The data contain about 1.5 million distinct CDR3 sequences, about 43% of them seen just once; the ten biggest clones take up approximately 7.9%. The CDR3 has 16 amino acids. Germline V gives CDR1 MRHNA, CDR2 SNTAGT. Trimming stripped 2 bases from V and 5 bases from J, with 16 bases between.

The receptor was derived from a woman younger than 30 in good health. The specimen sequenced was blood. The rearrangement joins TRBV6-4 to TRBJ1-5; a weak D match, TRBD1 (6 bases). The CDR3 DNA reads as TGTGCCAGCAGTGACGGTCCAACAGGGAAGTATCAGCCCCAGCATTTT. Translated, it gives CASSDGPTGKYQPQHF.